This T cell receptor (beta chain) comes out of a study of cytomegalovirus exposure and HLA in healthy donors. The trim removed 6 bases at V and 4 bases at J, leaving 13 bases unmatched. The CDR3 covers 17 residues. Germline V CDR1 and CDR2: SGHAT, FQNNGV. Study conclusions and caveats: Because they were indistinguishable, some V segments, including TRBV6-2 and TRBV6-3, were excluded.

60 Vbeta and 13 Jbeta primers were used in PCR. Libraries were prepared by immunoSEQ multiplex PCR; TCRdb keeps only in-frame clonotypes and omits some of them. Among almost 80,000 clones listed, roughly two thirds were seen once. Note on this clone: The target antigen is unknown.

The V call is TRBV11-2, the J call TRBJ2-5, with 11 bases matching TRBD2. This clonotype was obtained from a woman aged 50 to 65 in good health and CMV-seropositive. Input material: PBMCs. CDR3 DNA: TGTGCCAGCAGTTTTAACCCGGGACTAGCGGAGGGAGAGACCCAGTACTTC. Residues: CASSFNPGLAEGETQYF.